The rows below give T cell receptor beta chains drawn from one sample of a study of T cells in Graves' hyperthyroidism and ophthalmopathy. TCRdb passed the multiplex PCR reads through MiXCR, listing each CDR3 protein once. The sample lists about 600,000 distinct CDR3 sequences, around 15% occurring once. Sequencing was done on a sample of blood. These receptor sequences come from a woman aged 40 to 50 with Graves' ophthalmopathy. The CDR3 runs from the conserved cysteine through the conserved F or W. A D gene is named only where the DNA matches it firmly. Some rows have no size entry. The others give once, few or many, or a class for an expanded clone.

TRBD2	TRBV11-2	TRBJ2-7	many	TGTGCCAGCAGCGGCCTGGCGGGAGTCGACGAGCAGTACTTC	CASSGLAGVDEQYF
.	TRBV7-9	TRBJ2-1	.	TGCGCCAGCAGCCGAGACAGGCAAAGCTCCTACAATGAGCAGTTCTTC	CASSRDRQSSYNEQFF
TRBD1	TRBV20-1	TRBJ2-7	few	TGCAGTGCTAGCATAGGGACAGGCCTTTCCTACGAGCAGTACTTC	CSASIGTGLSYEQYF
TRBD1	TRBV2	TRBJ1-2	many	TGTGCCAGCAGCCAAGACAGGGTCACTAACTATGGCTACACCTTC	CASSQDRVTNYGYTF
.	TRBV5-6	TRBJ1-6	.	TGTGCCAGCAGCTTGGAAGGGTTGAATTCACCCCTCCACTTT	CASSLEGLNSPLHF
.	TRBV7-2	TRBJ2-7	few	TGTGCCAGCAGCTTGGCAACAGGGCCCTCCTACGAGCAGTACTTC	CASSLATGPSYEQYF
.	TRBV6-1	TRBJ2-7	.	TGTGCCAGCAGTGCCTCGGGGGAGCAGTACTTC	CASSASGEQYF
.	TRBV28	TRBJ2-7	many	TGTGCCAGCTCGTCCCGACAGTCGCTTAACGAGCAGTACTTC	CASSSRQSLNEQYF
.	TRBV5-1	TRBJ2-7	many	TGCGCCAGCAGCTTGGCCCTGGGATCGGGCTACAAGCAGTACTTC	CASSLALGSGYKQYF
.	TRBV11-2	TRBJ2-5	many	TGTGCCAGCAGCACGTTTGCCGTAGAGACCCAGTACTTC	CASSTFAVETQYF
.	TRBV28	TRBJ2-7	many	TGTGCCACAGGGGTAGGCGGGACTCCCTACGAGCAGTACTTC	CATGVGGTPYEQYF
TRBD2	TRBV29-1	TRBJ2-3	.	TGCAGCGTTGGTGGACTAGCTACAGATACGCAGTATTTT	CSVGGLATDTQYF
.	TRBV28	TRBJ2-7	.	TGTGCCAGCAGTTTTAGCAGCTTCTACGAGCAGTACTTC	CASSFSSFYEQYF
TRBD1	TRBV14	TRBJ2-1	.	TGTGCCAGCAGCCACGGGACAGGGGGCGCGGATGAGCAGTTCTTC	CASSHGTGGADEQFF
.	TRBV19	TRBJ2-3	few	TGTGCCAGCAGACCGGACCTAGAAGATACGCAGTATTTT	CASRPDLEDTQYF
.	TRBV18	TRBJ2-4	few	TGTGCCAGCTCACCAGGGACCCAAGCCCCAAACATTCAGTACTTC	CASSPGTQAPNIQYF
TRBD1	TRBV12-3/TRBV12-4	TRBJ2-7	many	TGTGCCAGCAGTCACAGGGGCCCCTACGAGCAGTACTTC	CASSHRGPYEQYF
.	TRBV3-1	TRBJ2-3	many	TGTGCCAGCAGCCGATGGACAGATACGCAGTATTTT	CASSRWTDTQYF
TRBD1	TRBV2	TRBJ2-7	many	TGTGCCAGCAACTACGACAGGGCACCCTCCTACGAGCAGTACTTC	CASNYDRAPSYEQYF
.	TRBV11-1	TRBJ2-7	many	TGTGCCAGCAGCTATACGCGAGCCGACGAGCAGTACTTC	CASSYTRADEQYF
.	TRBV19	TRBJ2-7	few	TGTGCCAGTAGTATGGGCGCCTCCTACGAGCAGTACTTC	CASSMGASYEQYF
TRBD1	TRBV2	TRBJ2-2	medium-sized	TGTGCCAGCAGTGAAAGGGCCCCCGGGACAGGCACCGGGGAGCTGTTTTTT	CASSERAPGTGTGELFF
.	TRBV29-1	TRBJ1-2	once	TGCAACGTTTCCCGCTGGGGGAGGGTGCTTAGCAATGGCTACACCTTC	CNVSRWGRVLSNGYTF
TRBD1	TRBV6-1	TRBJ1-2	.	TGTGCCAGCAGCTTTGCCTACTTCACCGGGACAGATAACTATGGCTACACCTTC	CASSFAYFTGTDNYGYTF
.	TRBV29-1	TRBJ2-3	.	TGCAGCGAACGGGGAGGCACAGATACGCAGTATTTT	CSERGGTDTQYF
TRBD2	TRBV12-3/TRBV12-4	TRBJ2-2	.	TGTGCCAGCAGTTTAGGGGTAGCGGGGAACACCGGGGAGCTGTTTTTT	CASSLGVAGNTGELFF
TRBD1	TRBV29-1	TRBJ2-7	few	TGCAGCGTAACAGGGGGCTACGAGCAGTACTTC	CSVTGGYEQYF
.	TRBV7-2	TRBJ2-7	many	TGTGCCAGCAGCTTGGTGGTGGGAGGCTCCTACGAGCAGTACTTC	CASSLVVGGSYEQYF
TRBD1	TRBV28	TRBJ2-7	.	TGTGCCAGCAGGAGGGGGCGTCTATACGAGCAGTACTTC	CASRRGRLYEQYF
TRBD2	TRBV7-2	TRBJ2-1	few	TGTGCCAGCAGCCCTCTCGGGACTAGCGGGGGGCGGGAGCAGTTCTTC	CASSPLGTSGGREQFF
TRBD2	TRBV7-7	TRBJ2-3	many	TGTGCTAGCAGCTTGACCGGGGGGGAAACAGATACGCAGTATTTT	CASSLTGGETDTQYF
TRBD2	TRBV19	TRBJ2-1	.	TGTGCCAGTAGTATACTAGCGGGGGGGTCGGGCAATGAGCAGTTCTTC	CASSILAGGSGNEQFF
.	TRBV7-2	TRBJ2-4	many	TGTGCCAGCAGCCTCGGGACAGCCGGGGGAAACATTCAGTACTTC	CASSLGTAGGNIQYF
.	TRBV4-1	TRBJ1-6	few	TGCGCCAGCAGCCCCCAGCCTCAGGGCGGTTCACCCCTCCACTTT	CASSPQPQGGSPLHF
TRBD1	TRBV7-2	TRBJ2-3	few	TGCGCCAGCACCTACAGGGGGTGGGTCACAGATACGCAGTATTTT	CASTYRGWVTDTQYF
TRBD2	TRBV7-9	TRBJ2-2	.	TGTGCCAGCAGCATTAGGGGTGCTGAGCGGGAGTCCGGGGAGCTGTTTTTT	CASSIRGAERESGELFF
.	TRBV24-1	TRBJ2-3	few	TGTGCCACCAGTGACGGCCCCGAGGATACGCAGTATTTT	CATSDGPEDTQYF
.	TRBV4-1	TRBJ1-1	.	TGCGCCAGCAGCCAAGACCAGCTTTCGAACACTGAAGCTTTCTTT	CASSQDQLSNTEAFF
.	TRBV19	TRBJ2-5	.	TGTACCAGTAGCCTCCTCGGACGGATCCAAGAGACCCAGTACTTC	CTSSLLGRIQETQYF
TRBD2	TRBV20-1	TRBJ2-3	many	TGCAGTGCTAGAACGTCTAGCGGAGGAAAGGATACGCAGTATTTT	CSARTSSGGKDTQYF